This TCR beta chain comes out of a study of blood T cell repertoires in COVID-19. On the study more broadly: Researchers got acute and convalescent COVID-19 samples from the United States, Italy and Spain. In each case, the material was cDNA or gDNA derived from T cells, B-cell-depleted T cells, or PBMCs.

Per the authors' pipeline: Counts of nucleated cells, estimated from reference gene primer amplification, were obtained. Here immunoSEQ multiplex PCR was the method, and the copy in TCRdb shows in-frame clones only, minus some. From that table come the V and J calls and clone size; the DNA was used to work out D and trimming. The sample contains more than 150,000 clones, about 83% of which appear only once. The CDR3 is 13 residues long. Germline values: CDR1 SGHVS, CDR2 FQNEAQ. With 5 bases removed from V and 5 bases from J, the gap between germline ends came to 10 bases. The TCR sequence derives from an elderly woman with acute or convalescent COVID-19. The sequencing input was peripheral blood. The chain couples TRBV7-8 to TRBJ1-5, with TRBD1 as a possible D gene (6 bases). The CDR3 DNA reads TGTGCCAGCAGCACGACAGGAGATCAGCCCCAGCATTTT. Protein product: CASSTTGDQPQHF. Together with reference TRBV7-8 and TRBJ1-5, the CDR3 gives the full variable domain: GAGVSQSPRYKVAKRGQDVALRCDPISGHVSLFWYQQALGQGPEFLTYFQNEAQLDKSGLPSDRFFAERPEGSVSTLKIQRTQQEDSAVYLCASSTTGDQPQHFGDGTRLSIL.